The clone carrying this TCR beta chain is a singleton in its sample. The data are from a study of blood T cells in healthy people across ages. The second PCR ran about 6 to 11 cycles with a sample-barcoded 5' primer and J-beta primers. TCRdb reanalysed the 5' RACE reads using MiXCR and keeps one entry per CDR3 protein. The sample includes some 1,800,000 distinct CDR3 sequences, roughly two fifths of them seen just once. CDR1 and CDR2 (germline): GTSNPN, SVGIG (reference sequence). The CDR3 is 13 amino acids. The chain carries TRBV30 and TRBJ2-5, with D perhaps TRBD1 or TRBD2 (5 bases each). Matching the DNA end better, TRBJ2-7 makes the J call doubtful. Sequencing was done on a sample of blood. This clonotype originated in a human donor in good health. The DNA of the CDR3 is TGTGCCTGGAGCCGGGACGGCCCCTACGAGCAGTACTTC. The encoded protein is CAWSRDGPYEQYF.